The rows below give T cell receptor beta chains drawn from one sample of a study of blood T cell repertoires in COVID-19. This table comes from immunoSEQ multiplex PCR, and its TCRdb copy is limited to in-frame clones, with some not included. In the table there are 95,000 to 150,000 clones, around 80% of which are singletons. The material sequenced was peripheral blood. The receptors were gathered from a man aged 55-75 years with active or convalescent COVID-19. Both conserved end residues are part of each CDR3. The D gene is left open where the match is weak. The listing skips clone size in some rows; elsewhere it reads once, few, many or a size class.

TRBJ2-1	TRBD2	.	TRBV30	CAWGEGRLLNNEQFF	TGTGCCTGGGGGGAGGGGCGTTTACTAAACAATGAGCAGTTCTTC
TRBJ2-7	.	few	TRBV6-5	CASRRSGDDEQYF	TGTGCCAGCAGACGGTCGGGAGACGACGAGCAGTACTTC
TRBJ2-7	TRBD2	once	TRBV5-4	CASSTSGNHYEQYF	TGTGCCAGCAGCACCAGCGGGAACCACTACGAGCAGTACTTC
TRBJ2-5	.	.	TRBV10-1	CASREIERETQYF	TGCGCCAGCCGAGAAATTGAACGGGAGACCCAGTACTTC
TRBJ2-1	.	.	TRBV19	CASRWQGYNEQFF	TGTGCCAGTAGGTGGCAGGGCTACAATGAGCAGTTCTTC
TRBJ2-2	TRBD1	once	TRBV27	CASSPYDRGAGELFF	TGTGCCAGCAGTCCCTACGACAGGGGAGCCGGGGAGCTGTTTTTT
TRBJ1-1	.	.	TRBV4-3	CASSQDLADTEAFF	TGCGCCAGCAGCCAAGATCTGGCTGACACTGAAGCTTTCTTT
TRBJ2-1	TRBD2	.	TRBV28	CASSWGTSAYNEQFF	TGTGCCAGCAGCTGGGGGACTAGCGCCTACAATGAGCAGTTCTTC
TRBJ1-2	TRBD1	few	TRBV2	CASRGQGPYGYTF	TGTGCCAGCAGGGGACAGGGACCTTATGGCTACACCTTC
TRBJ1-5	.	.	TRBV24-1	CATSDLSREGNQPQHF	TGTGCCACCAGTGATTTGTCCAGGGAAGGCAATCAGCCCCAGCATTTT
TRBJ1-5	.	few	TRBV29-1	CSVASPGEPQHF	TGCAGCGTTGCCTCACCCGGAGAGCCCCAGCATTTT
TRBJ1-4	.	.	TRBV7-2	CASSLLVSGQKLFF	TGTGCCAGCAGCTTATTGGTGAGCGGCCAAAAACTGTTTTTT
TRBJ2-1	.	few	TRBV5-5	CASSPQYNEQFF	TGTGCCAGCAGCCCACAATACAATGAGCAGTTCTTC
TRBJ2-3	.	.	TRBV7-2	CASSLRSDTQYF	TGTGCCAGCAGCTTACGGTCGGATACGCAGTATTTT
TRBJ2-5	TRBD2	few	TRBV19	CASSKPPGLAGRQETQYF	TGTGCCAGTAGTAAACCCCCGGGACTAGCGGGAAGGCAAGAGACCCAGTACTTC
TRBJ1-3	.	few	TRBV7-2	CASRLGEENTIYF	TGTGCCAGCAGGTTAGGGGAGGAAAACACCATATATTTT
TRBJ1-2	TRBD1	once	TRBV6-1	CASSEEGTGDYGYTF	TGTGCCAGCAGTGAAGAAGGGACAGGGGACTATGGCTACACCTTC
TRBJ1-4	TRBD1	.	TRBV7-9	CASSSQTGGEKLFF	TGTGCCAGCAGCTCCCAGACAGGGGGGGAAAAACTGTTTTTT
TRBJ2-7	TRBD2	few	TRBV19	CASSTLAGGEQYF	TGTGCCAGTAGTACTCTAGCGGGAGGAGAGCAGTACTTC
TRBJ2-2	.	.	TRBV5-5	CASSLTANTGELFF	TGTGCCAGCAGCTTGACAGCGAACACCGGGGAGCTGTTTTTT
TRBJ2-1	.	.	TRBV27	CASSPGDPPSSYNEQFF	TGTGCCAGCAGCCCCGGGGATCCGCCGAGCTCCTACAATGAGCAGTTCTTC
TRBJ1-6	.	.	TRBV30	CAWQGSNSPLHF	TGTGCCTGGCAGGGCTCCAATTCACCCCTCCACTTT
TRBJ2-1	TRBD2	.	TRBV14	CASSQAAGNYNEQFF	TGTGCCAGCAGCCAAGCAGCGGGAAACTACAATGAGCAGTTCTTC
TRBJ1-1	.	.	TRBV29-1	CSAGGETEAFF	TGCAGCGCCGGGGGGGAGACTGAAGCTTTCTTT
TRBJ2-5	TRBD1	.	TRBV6-2/TRBV6-3	CASTPGGETQYF	TGTGCCAGCACCCCAGGGGGCGAGACCCAGTACTTC
TRBJ2-7	.	.	TRBV28	CASSLRAAPDEQYF	TGTGCCAGCAGTTTGCGGGCAGCGCCCGACGAGCAGTACTTC
TRBJ1-2	TRBD1	.	TRBV28	CASSLPGTGSAYGYTF	TGTGCCAGCAGTTTACCCGGGACAGGGTCGGCCTATGGCTACACCTTC
TRBJ2-2	TRBD1	.	TRBV6-2/TRBV6-3	CASSYPGQGPGRELFF	TGTGCCAGCAGCTATCCGGGACAGGGACCAGGTCGGGAGCTGTTTTTT
TRBJ2-7	TRBD2	.	TRBV19	CASSMGGRSDEQYF	TGTGCCAGTAGTATGGGAGGGAGGAGTGACGAGCAGTACTTC
TRBJ2-1	TRBD2	.	TRBV6-5	CASRSGGTEQFF	TGTGCCAGCAGATCCGGGGGGACTGAGCAGTTCTTC
TRBJ2-7	.	.	TRBV12-3/TRBV12-4	CASSLTDYEQYF	TGTGCCAGCAGCCTGACAGACTACGAGCAGTACTTC
TRBJ2-2	.	.	TRBV3-1/TRBV3-2	CASSQRRMNTGELFF	TGTGCCAGCAGCCAAAGGCGGATGAACACCGGGGAGCTGTTTTTT
TRBJ1-1	.	.	TRBV24-1	CATSDWGAEAFF	TGTGCCACCAGTGATTGGGGCGCTGAAGCTTTCTTT
TRBJ1-4	.	few	TRBV18	CASSRGGSGEKLFF	TGTGCCAGCTCACGGGGGGGCTCGGGTGAAAAACTGTTTTTT
TRBJ2-7	TRBD2	.	TRBV19	CASSIVAGGTYEQYF	TGTGCCAGTAGTATAGTGGCGGGAGGAACGTACGAGCAGTACTTC
TRBJ2-3	TRBD2	.	TRBV25-1	CASSDLTGLAGDGDTQYF	TGTGCCAGCAGTGATCTGACGGGACTAGCGGGAGACGGAGATACGCAGTATTTT
TRBJ1-5	.	.	TRBV5-6	CASSLGQSSGQPQHF	TGTGCCAGCAGCTTAGGACAGTCTTCAGGACAGCCCCAGCATTTT
TRBJ2-4	.	.	TRBV11-3	CASSFASGNIQYF	TGTGCCAGCAGCTTCGCATCAGGGAACATTCAGTACTTC
TRBJ2-1	TRBD2	.	TRBV4-2	CASSQDPLGGLAYNEQFF	TGTGCCAGCAGCCAAGATCCCTTAGGGGGACTAGCTTACAATGAGCAGTTCTTC
TRBJ2-7	TRBD1	.	TRBV7-8	CASSIALSTGGWTYEQYF	TGTGCCAGCAGCATAGCCCTATCCACAGGGGGCTGGACCTACGAGCAGTACTTC
TRBJ1-1	.	.	TRBV3-1/TRBV3-2	CASWTGTMAFF	TGTGCCAGCTGGACCGGGACTATGGCTTTCTTT
TRBJ1-5	.	few	TRBV28	CASKDSRPPQHF	TGTGCCAGCAAGGACAGCCGTCCGCCCCAGCATTTT
TRBJ2-1	.	few	TRBV11-3	CASSLNQNLAQFF	TGTGCCAGCAGCTTGAACCAGAACCTAGCGCAGTTCTTC
TRBJ2-7	TRBD1	.	TRBV28	CASSLRDRAYEQYF	TGTGCCAGCAGCCTTCGGGACAGAGCCTACGAGCAGTACTTC
TRBJ2-1	TRBD2	.	TRBV30	CARERGVGREGRSEQFF	TGTGCTAGGGAACGTGGAGTGGGGCGGGAGGGCCGAAGTGAGCAGTTCTTC
TRBJ1-6	.	.	TRBV28	CASSFSQGSGNSPLHF	TGTGCCAGCAGTTTTTCTCAGGGGTCTGGGAATTCACCCCTCCACTTT
TRBJ1-2	TRBD1	.	TRBV12-3/TRBV12-4	CASSSGQGRGYTF	TGTGCCAGCAGTAGCGGACAGGGCCGTGGCTACACCTTC
TRBJ2-7	TRBD2	.	TRBV19	CASSIGLAGVDEQYF	TGTGCCAGTAGTATAGGGCTAGCGGGAGTTGACGAGCAGTACTTC
TRBJ2-1	TRBD2	.	TRBV24-1	CATSDTSGRASSYNEQFF	TGTGCCACCAGTGATACCAGCGGGAGGGCTAGCTCCTACAATGAGCAGTTCTTC
TRBJ2-3	.	.	TRBV9	CASSVGAGASTDTQYF	TGTGCCAGCAGCGTAGGGGCGGGGGCTAGCACAGATACGCAGTATTTT
TRBJ2-3	.	.	TRBV28	CASSQNTDTQYF	TGTGCCAGCAGTCAGAACACAGATACGCAGTATTTT
TRBJ2-7	.	.	TRBV29-1	CSVEQGGTYEQYF	TGCAGCGTTGAACAGGGCGGCACCTACGAGCAGTACTTC
TRBJ1-1	.	.	TRBV27	CASKIRLHVNTEAFF	TGTGCCAGCAAAATACGACTCCACGTGAACACTGAAGCTTTCTTT
TRBJ1-2	TRBD1	.	TRBV7-6	CASSTRQGNGYTF	TGTGCCAGCAGCACCCGACAGGGTAATGGCTACACCTTC
TRBJ1-1	TRBD1	.	TRBV5-1	CASSVDRVRGAFF	TGCGCCAGCAGCGTGGACAGGGTAAGGGGAGCTTTCTTT
TRBJ1-5	.	few	TRBV4-3	CASSQDSAGPSNQPQHF	TGCGCCAGCAGCCAAGATTCGGCAGGGCCCTCCAATCAGCCCCAGCATTTT
TRBJ2-1	TRBD2	once	TRBV3-1/TRBV3-2	CASSQRRGVAGVYNEQFF	TGTGCCAGCAGCCAGAGGAGGGGGGTAGCGGGAGTTTACAATGAGCAGTTCTTC
TRBJ2-4	TRBD1	.	TRBV7-9	CASSSPDRGKNIQYF	TGTGCCAGCAGCTCCCCCGACAGGGGAAAAAACATTCAGTACTTC
TRBJ2-7	.	few	TRBV4-1	CASSHPGMSYEQYF	TGCGCCAGCAGCCACCCCGGTATGTCCTACGAGCAGTACTTC
TRBJ1-1	.	once	TRBV27	CASRLRLRENTEAFF	TGTGCCAGCAGATTAAGACTCAGGGAGAACACTGAAGCTTTCTTT